This entry lists 20 T cell receptor beta chains sequenced from one sample in a study of regulatory T cells in long-lasting Graves disease. Time point given: newly diagnosed GD, antithyroid drugs for less than 3 months. The TCR library was made from RNA that had been extracted from PBMCs in TRIzol. iRepertoire HTBI primers and Arm-PCR of CDR3 regions built TCR beta libraries. TCRdb re-called the multiplex PCR reads through MiXCR, storing one row per CDR3 protein. The sample has 510,000 or so distinct CDR3 sequences, 12% seen once. The sample was also linked to a second study, of T cells in Graves' hyperthyroidism and ophthalmopathy.

The source material was peripheral blood mononuclear cells (PBMCs), sampled at new diagnosis, from a patient treated with antithyroid drugs. These receptors all stem from a woman in her twenties or thirties with Graves disease.

The CDR3 spells CASSQETLGSDRYNTGELFF. For the CDR3, the DNA is TGTGCCAGCAGCCAAGAAACTTTGGGGTCGGACAGGTATAACACCGGGGAGCTGTTTTTT. The chain employs TRBV3-1 and TRBJ2-2, with 7 bases aligning to TRBD1. V gave up 0 bases and J gave up 2 bases; unmatched junction bases: 15. Germline lookup yields CDR1 LGHDT and CDR2 YNNKEL (reference sequence). The CDR3 contains 20 residues.

This clonotype was observed a few times. This chain joins TRBV15 and TRBJ2-5; the D is unclear. CDR1 is LNHNV, CDR2 YYDKDF, per germline (reference sequence). The CDR3 length is 13 residues. Between the trimmed V and J ends, which lost 2 bases and 7 bases, there was a span of 11 bases. The CDR3 loop is CATSRLERGTQYF. The CDR3 region has the DNA TGTGCCACCAGCAGATTAGAGAGAGGGACCCAGTACTTC.

A word on this clonotype: A read error is possible here, since a much larger clone lies one base away. This chain connects TRBV7-6 to TRBJ2-5; D is perhaps TRBD1 (6 bases). This CDR3 spans 15 amino acids. Per germline, CDR1 SGHVS and CDR2 FNYEAQ. Here the CDR3 reads CSSSLLTGHGETQYF. The CDR3 DNA reads as TGTTCCAGCAGCTTACTGACAGGCCACGGGGAGACCCAGTACTTC. The variable domain in full, with the rest retrieved from reference TRBV7-6 and TRBJ2-5, is GAGVSQSPRYKVTKRGQDVALRCDPISGHVSLYWYRQALGQGPEFLTYFNYEAQQDKSGLPNDRFSAERPEGSISTLTIQRTEQRDSAMYRCSSSLLTGHGETQYFGPGTRLLVL.

This clonotype was picked up many times. The J gene is TRBJ1-2, the V gene TRBV18; possible D gene TRBD1, 5 bases. Trimming stripped 6 bases from V and 0 bases from J, with 11 bases between. This CDR3 contains 14 residues. Germline lookup yields CDR1 KGHSH and CDR2 LQKENI. Here the CDR3 reads CASSEDMANYGYTF. The CDR3 region has the DNA TGTGCCAGCTCTGAGGACATGGCTAACTATGGCTACACCTTC. Together with reference TRBV18 and TRBJ1-2, the CDR3 gives the full variable domain: NAGVMQNPRHLVRRRGQEARLRCSPMKGHSHVYWYRQLPEEGLKFMVYLQKENIIDESGMPKERFSAEFPKEGPSILRIQQVVRGDSAAYFCASSEDMANYGYTFGSGTRLTVV.

This clonotype has a handful of counts. The V and J genes are TRBV7-9 and TRBJ1-1; no reliable D call. Looked up from germline, CDR1 is SEHNR and CDR2 is FQNEAQ (reference sequence). The V gene lost 1 base and the J gene lost 1 base, with 7 bases spanning the gap. CDR3 size: 14 residues. CDR3 coding DNA: TGTGCCAGCAGCTTAGGGCCGCAGAACACTGAAGCTTTCTTT. Protein sequence: CASSLGPQNTEAFF.

This clonotype was seen a few times. CDR3 region: CASRPLGSGEQFF. CDR3 bases: TGTGCCAGCAGACCCCTGGGTTCCGGTGAGCAGTTCTTC. The chain recombines TRBV6-2 or TRBV6-3 with TRBJ2-1; D gene uncertain. Trimming took 6 bases from V and 9 from J, leaving 15 bases between them. This CDR3 contains 13 residues. Germline-derived CDR1 and CDR2 are MNHEY and SVGEGT.

This clonotype was seen a handful of times. The chain recombines TRBV5-6 with TRBJ2-2; D remains ambiguous. Trimming left V 0 bases short and J 6 bases short, with 3 bases between. The CDR3 is 12 residues long. The germline gives CDR1 SGHDT, CDR2 YYEEEE. CDR3 nucleotides: TGTGCCAGCAGCTTGGAGGCCGGGGAGCTGTTTTTT. Its translation is CASSLEAGELFF.

This clonotype was recorded at least ten times. CDR3 sequence: CASSPSQTSGTKETQYF. CDR3 sequence (DNA): TGTGCCAGCTCACCCTCACAGACTAGCGGGACCAAAGAGACCCAGTACTTC. The rearrangement links TRBV18 to TRBJ2-5; 11 bases map to TRBD2. CDR1 and CDR2 (germline): KGHSH, LQKENI. The length of the CDR3 is 17 residues. The J segment lost 3 bases and the V segment lost 3 bases, leaving 9 bases of the junction unmatched.

This clonotype has a count of ten or more. This rearrangement joins TRBV7-8 to TRBJ2-7; 8 nucleotides align to TRBD2. This CDR3 has 15 amino acids. The V gene end was trimmed by 5 bases and the J gene end by 7 bases; junction bases not matched to a gene: 13. CDR1 is SGHVS and CDR2 is FQNEAQ in the germline V gene. The CDR3 is CASSLSGTAQEEQYF. The CDR3 nucleotides are TGTGCCAGCAGCCTTAGCGGGACCGCGCAAGAAGAGCAGTACTTC.

This clonotype was picked up many times. The chain combines TRBV7-3 with TRBJ2-1, with 12 positions matching TRBD1. Germline values: CDR1 SGHTA, CDR2 FQGTGA. With V trimmed by 5 bases and J by 7 bases, 6 bases remained unmatched. The CDR3 loop spans 15 amino acids. The CDR3 coding sequence is TGTGCCAGCAGCCCCGGGACAGGGGGCTTTAATGAGCAGTTCTTC. This translates into CASSPGTGGFNEQFF.

This clonotype was picked up many times. The rearrangement links TRBV28 to TRBJ1-5, with unresolved D. CDR1 is MDHEN, CDR2 SYDVKM, per germline. Trimming pared 2 bases from V and 0 bases from J, leaving 14 bases between. This CDR3 has 17 residues. This chain's CDR3 is CASSLESGGISNQPQHF. The CDR3 DNA is TGTGCCAGCAGTTTAGAATCGGGTGGGATTAGCAATCAGCCCCAGCATTTT.

This clonotype was counted ten times or more. The chain combines TRBV18 with TRBJ1-6; TRBD1 matches at 8 bases. The CDR3 contains 14 residues. The ends lost 6 bases at V and 10 bases at J; junction bases unmatched: 8. Germline CDR1 reads KGHSH; CDR2 reads LQKENI. CDR3 region: CASSTGTGESPLHF. CDR3 nucleotides: TGTGCCAGCTCTACCGGGACAGGCGAATCACCCCTCCACTTT.

This clonotype was picked up many times. The V call is TRBV20-1, the J call TRBJ2-2; D is uncertain. V was cut by 4 bases and J by 4 bases, with 10 bases left in between. This CDR3 is 13 amino acids long. The V gene's germline CDR1 is DFQATT and CDR2 SNEGSKA (reference sequence). The CDR3 spells CSAKPWATGELFF. The CDR3 coding sequence is TGCAGTGCTAAGCCTTGGGCCACCGGGGAGCTGTTTTTT.

Many counts were recorded for this clonotype. This chain uses TRBV5-1 with TRBJ2-7, with 9 positions matching TRBD1. CDR3 size: 19 residues. V shed 1 base and J 4 bases; nucleotides not matched to a gene: 18. Germline V CDR1 and CDR2: SGHRS, YFSETQ. CDR3 in DNA: TGCGCCAGCAGCTTGACCGGGACAGGGATACGGCGGGGCTTTTACGAGCAGTACTTC. This codes for CASSLTGTGIRRGFYEQYF.

About this clonotype itself: One end of the junction fails to match germline, which may point to a read error. The V gene is TRBV30, the J gene TRBJ2-7; D possibly corresponds to TRBD1 (6 bases). The CDR3 runs to 12 residues. Germline CDR1 and CDR2: GTSNPN and SVGIG (reference sequence). The CDR3 region is CARSVSQGRVSF. CDR3 in DNA: TGTGCCCGGAGTGTATCGCAGGGGCGGGTGTCCTTC.

This clonotype came up many times. The chain combines TRBV28 with TRBJ2-4; TRBD1 matches at 9 bases. CDR3 length equals 15 residues. Germline lookup yields CDR1 MDHEN and CDR2 SYDVKM. The ends lost 3 bases at V and 12 bases at J; junction bases unmatched: 12. CDR3 in amino acids: CASSFHGTGRVGQYF. CDR3 in DNA: TGTGCCAGCAGTTTTCATGGGACAGGGAGAGTCGGTCAGTACTTC.

In the case of this clonotype: Sequence at one end of the junction differs from germline and may be a read error. The chain uses TRBV4-1 and TRBJ2-5; 10 positions match TRBD1. Germline V lookup: CDR1 MGHRA, CDR2 YSYEKL. The CDR3 is 16 residues long. The CDR3 loop is CASRPVGGQGREAQYF. As DNA, the CDR3 is TGCGCCAGCAGACCTGTCGGGGGACAGGGGCGAGAGGCCCAGTACTTC.

This clonotype was observed a few times. The rearrangement links TRBV7-8 to TRBJ2-7, with D maybe TRBD2 (5 bases). The V end lost 1 base, the J end lost 5 bases, and 15 bases lay between the germline ends. This CDR3 has 15 amino acids. Germline V gives CDR1 SGHVS, CDR2 FQNEAQ. CDR3 in amino acids: CASSLVGGGNHEQYF. In nucleotides, the CDR3 is TGTGCCAGCAGCTTAGTCGGAGGAGGCAATCACGAGCAGTACTTC.

This clonotype was found many times. The chain recombines TRBV6-2 or TRBV6-3 with TRBJ2-6; a weak D match, TRBD2 (5 bases). V was trimmed by 11 bases and J by 0 bases, leaving 8 bases between them. There are 13 residues in the CDR3. CDR1 is MNHEY and CDR2 is SVGEGT in the germline V gene. In DNA, the CDR3 is TGTGCCGTCCTAGCCTCTGGGGCCAACGTCCTGACTTTC. Its translation is CAVLASGANVLTF.

This chain uses TRBV18 with TRBJ1-5, with a weak D call TRBD1 (6 bases). The germline CDR1 and CDR2 sequences are KGHSH and LQKENI. The CDR3 loop spans 17 amino acids. V was trimmed by 1 base and J by 2 bases, leaving 15 bases between them. The CDR3 spells CASSPHIRGWGNQPQHF. The CDR3 coding sequence is TGTGCCAGCTCACCACATATCAGGGGTTGGGGCAATCAGCCCCAGCATTTT.